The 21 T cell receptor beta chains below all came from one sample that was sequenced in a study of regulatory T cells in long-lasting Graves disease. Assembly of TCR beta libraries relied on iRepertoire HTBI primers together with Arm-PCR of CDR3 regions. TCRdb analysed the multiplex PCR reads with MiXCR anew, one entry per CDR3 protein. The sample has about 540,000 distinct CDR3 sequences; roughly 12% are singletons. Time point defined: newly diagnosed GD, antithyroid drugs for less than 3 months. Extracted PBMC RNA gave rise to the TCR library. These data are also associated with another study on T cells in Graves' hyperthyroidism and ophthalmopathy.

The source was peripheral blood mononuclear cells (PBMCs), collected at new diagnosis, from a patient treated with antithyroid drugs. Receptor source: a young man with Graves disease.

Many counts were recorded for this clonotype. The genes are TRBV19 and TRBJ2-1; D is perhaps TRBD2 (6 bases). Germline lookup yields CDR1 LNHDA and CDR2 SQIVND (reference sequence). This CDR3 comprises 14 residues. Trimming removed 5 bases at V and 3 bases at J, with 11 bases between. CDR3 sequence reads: CASSGEGGYNEQFF. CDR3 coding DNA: TGTGCCAGTAGTGGAGAGGGAGGCTACAATGAGCAGTTCTTC.

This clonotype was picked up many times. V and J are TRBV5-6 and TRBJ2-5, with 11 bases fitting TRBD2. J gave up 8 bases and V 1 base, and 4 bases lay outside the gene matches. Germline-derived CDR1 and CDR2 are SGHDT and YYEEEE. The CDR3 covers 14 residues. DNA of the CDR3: TGTGCCAGCAGCTTGAGACTAGCGGGACTAACCCAGTACTTC. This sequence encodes CASSLRLAGLTQYF.

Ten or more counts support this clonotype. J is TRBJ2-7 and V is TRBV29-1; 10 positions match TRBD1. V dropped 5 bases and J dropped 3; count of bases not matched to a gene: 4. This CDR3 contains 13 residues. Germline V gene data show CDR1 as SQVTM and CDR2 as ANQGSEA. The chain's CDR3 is CSVSRDRGYEQYF. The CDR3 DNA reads TGCAGCGTTTCCCGGGACAGGGGCTACGAGCAGTACTTC.

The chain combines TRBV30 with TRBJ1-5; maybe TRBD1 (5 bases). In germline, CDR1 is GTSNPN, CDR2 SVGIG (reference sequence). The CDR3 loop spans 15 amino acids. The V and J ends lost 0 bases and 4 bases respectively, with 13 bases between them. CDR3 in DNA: TGTGCCTGGAGTGTCGCGTCGGGGGTTAATCAGCCCCAGCATTTT. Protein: CAWSVASGVNQPQHF.

The CDR3 is CSAQDGTSMGETQYF. The CDR3 bases are TGCAGTGCTCAAGACGGGACTAGTATGGGAGAGACCCAGTACTTC. This chain connects TRBV20-1 to TRBJ2-5; 8 bases are shared with TRBD2. The germline V gene has CDR1 DFQATT and CDR2 SNEGSKA (reference sequence). This CDR3 is built from 15 residues. Unmatched junction bases numbered 12, after V lost 5 bases and J lost 4 bases.

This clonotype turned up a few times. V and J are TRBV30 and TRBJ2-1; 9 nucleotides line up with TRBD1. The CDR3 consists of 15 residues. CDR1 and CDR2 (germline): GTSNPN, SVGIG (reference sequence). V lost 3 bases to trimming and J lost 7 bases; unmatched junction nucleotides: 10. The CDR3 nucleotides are TGTGCCTGGAGGTCAAGGGGGACAGGGAGGAATGAGCAGTTCTTC. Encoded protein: CAWRSRGTGRNEQFF.

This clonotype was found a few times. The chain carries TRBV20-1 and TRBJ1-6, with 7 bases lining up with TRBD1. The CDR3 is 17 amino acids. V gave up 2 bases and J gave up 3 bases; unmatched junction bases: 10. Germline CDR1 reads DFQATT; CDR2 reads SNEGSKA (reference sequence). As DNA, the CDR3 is TGCAGTGCTAGAACTCACGGAGGACAGGTCTATAATTCACCCCTCCACTTT. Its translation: CSARTHGGQVYNSPLHF.

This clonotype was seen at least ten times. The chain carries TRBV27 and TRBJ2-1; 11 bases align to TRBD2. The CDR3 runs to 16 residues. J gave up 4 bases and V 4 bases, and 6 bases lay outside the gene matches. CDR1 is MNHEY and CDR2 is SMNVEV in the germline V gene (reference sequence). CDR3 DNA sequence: TGTGCCAGCAGTTGGGGGACTAGCGGACCTTACAATGAGCAGTTCTTC. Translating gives CASSWGTSGPYNEQFF.

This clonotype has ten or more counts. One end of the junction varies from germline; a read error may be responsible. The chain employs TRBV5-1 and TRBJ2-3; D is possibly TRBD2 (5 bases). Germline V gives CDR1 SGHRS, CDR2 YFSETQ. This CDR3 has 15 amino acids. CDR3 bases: TGTGCCAGCAGCTTCTTCAGTAGCGCCACAGATACGCAGTATTTT. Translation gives CASSFFSSATDTQYF.

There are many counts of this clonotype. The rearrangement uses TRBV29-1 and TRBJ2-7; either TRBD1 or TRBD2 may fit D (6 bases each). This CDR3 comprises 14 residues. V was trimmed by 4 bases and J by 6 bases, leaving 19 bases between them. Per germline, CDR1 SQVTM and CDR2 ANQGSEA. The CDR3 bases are TGCAGCGTTGTCTCGGGGGCCCCAAGTAGCGAGCAGTACTTC. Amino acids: CSVVSGAPSSEQYF.

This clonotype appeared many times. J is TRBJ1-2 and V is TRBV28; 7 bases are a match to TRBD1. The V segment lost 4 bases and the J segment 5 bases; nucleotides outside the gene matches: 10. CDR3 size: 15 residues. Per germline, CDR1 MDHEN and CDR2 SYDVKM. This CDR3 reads CASSWGDQGGYGYTF. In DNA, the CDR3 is TGTGCCAGCAGTTGGGGAGACCAGGGGGGTTATGGCTACACCTTC.

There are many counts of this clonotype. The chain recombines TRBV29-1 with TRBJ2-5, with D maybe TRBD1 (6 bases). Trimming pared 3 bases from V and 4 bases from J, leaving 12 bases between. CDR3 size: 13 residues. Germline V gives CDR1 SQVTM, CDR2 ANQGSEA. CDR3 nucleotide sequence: TGCAGCGTTGACGTCAGGGGAATAGAGACCCAGTACTTC. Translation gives CSVDVRGIETQYF.

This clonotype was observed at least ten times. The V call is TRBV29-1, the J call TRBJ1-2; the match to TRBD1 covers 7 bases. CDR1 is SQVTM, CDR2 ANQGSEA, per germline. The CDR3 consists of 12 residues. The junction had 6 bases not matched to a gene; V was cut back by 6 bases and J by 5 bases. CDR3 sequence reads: CSVFRDSYGYTF. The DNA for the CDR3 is TGCAGCGTATTCCGGGACAGTTATGGCTACACCTTC.

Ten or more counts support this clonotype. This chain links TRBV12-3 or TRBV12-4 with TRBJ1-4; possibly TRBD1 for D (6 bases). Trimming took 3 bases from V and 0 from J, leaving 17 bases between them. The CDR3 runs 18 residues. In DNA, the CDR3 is TGTGCCAGCAGTTTGGGGTTTGGGGGGGCGGCAACTAATGAAAAACTGTTTTTT. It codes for CASSLGFGGAATNEKLFF.

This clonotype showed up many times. The chain's CDR3 is CASRAFPLEKLFF. The CDR3 DNA follows: TGTGCCAGCAGGGCATTCCCCCTTGAAAAACTGTTTTTT. This chain links TRBV2 with TRBJ1-4; no definite D call. The germline V gene has CDR1 SNHLY and CDR2 FYNNEI. V was clipped by 6 bases and J by 7 bases, with 12 bases between them. The CDR3 totals 13 residues.

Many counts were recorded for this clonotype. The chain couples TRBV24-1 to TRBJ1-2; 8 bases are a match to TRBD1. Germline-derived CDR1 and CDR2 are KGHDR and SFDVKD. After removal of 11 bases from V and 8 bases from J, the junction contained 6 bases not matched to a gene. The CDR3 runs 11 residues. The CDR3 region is CAIRTGNGYTF. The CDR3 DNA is TGTGCCATCAGGACAGGGAACGGCTACACCTTC.

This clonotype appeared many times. The DNA of the CDR3 is TGTGCCAGCAGTGAACAGGCGAGCTCTGGAAACACCATATATTTT. Translation gives CASSEQASSGNTIYF. The chain is built from TRBV6-1 and TRBJ1-3; D not resolved. The V end lost 2 bases, the J end lost 0 bases, and 8 bases lay between the germline ends. CDR1 and CDR2 (germline): MNHNS, SASEGT. The length of the CDR3 is 15 residues.

DNA of the CDR3: TGTGCCAGCTCACCTCAGGGGGCGGCAGCGGGAGGACGCACAGATACGCAGTATTTT. This sequence encodes CASSPQGAAAGGRTDTQYF. J is TRBJ2-3 and V is TRBV12-3 or TRBV12-4; D is perhaps TRBD2 (9 bases). Trimming removed 8 bases at V and 1 base at J, with 28 bases between. The CDR3 length is 19 residues.

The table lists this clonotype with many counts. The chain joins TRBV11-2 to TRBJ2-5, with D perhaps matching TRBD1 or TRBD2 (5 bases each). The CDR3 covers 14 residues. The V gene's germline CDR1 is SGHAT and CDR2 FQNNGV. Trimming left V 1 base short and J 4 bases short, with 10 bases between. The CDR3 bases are TGTGCCAGCAGCTTAGGAACGAGGGGAGAGACCCAGTACTTC. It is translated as CASSLGTRGETQYF.

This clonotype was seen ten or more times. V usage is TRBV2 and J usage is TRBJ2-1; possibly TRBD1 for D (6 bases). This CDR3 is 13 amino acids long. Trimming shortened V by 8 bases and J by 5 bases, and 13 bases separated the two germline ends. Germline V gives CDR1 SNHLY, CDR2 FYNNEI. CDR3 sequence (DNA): TGTGCCAGCGCCAGGGGATCAAACAATGAGCAGTTCTTC. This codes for CASARGSNNEQFF.

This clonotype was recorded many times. CDR3 protein: CASSLAWGKGPFYEQYF. The CDR3 DNA sequence: TGTGCCAGCAGCTTAGCTTGGGGGAAAGGACCTTTCTACGAGCAGTACTTC. The gene calls are TRBV11-2 and TRBJ2-7; possibly TRBD1 or TRBD2 for D (5 bases each). This CDR3 comprises 17 residues. The germline gives CDR1 SGHAT, CDR2 FQNNGV. Between the trimmed V and J ends, which lost 1 base and 3 bases, there was a span of 19 bases.